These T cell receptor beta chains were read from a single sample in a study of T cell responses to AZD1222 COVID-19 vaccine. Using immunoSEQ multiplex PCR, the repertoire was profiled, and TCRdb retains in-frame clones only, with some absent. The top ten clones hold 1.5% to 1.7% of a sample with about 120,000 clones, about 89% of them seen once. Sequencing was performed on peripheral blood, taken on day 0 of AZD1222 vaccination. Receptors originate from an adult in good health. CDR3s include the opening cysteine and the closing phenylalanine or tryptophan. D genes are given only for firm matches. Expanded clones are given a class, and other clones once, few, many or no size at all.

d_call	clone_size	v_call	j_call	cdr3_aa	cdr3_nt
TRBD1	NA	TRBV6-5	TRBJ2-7	CASSEGQGLPYEQYF	TGTGCCAGCAGCGAGGGACAGGGTTTGCCCTACGAGCAGTACTTC
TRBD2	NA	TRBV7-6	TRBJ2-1	CASSSNPGLAYNEQFF	TGTGCCAGCAGCTCGAACCCGGGACTAGCCTACAATGAGCAGTTCTTC
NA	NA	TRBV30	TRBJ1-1	CAWSAIGGGAFF	TGTGCCTGGAGCGCAATAGGGGGGGGAGCTTTCTTT
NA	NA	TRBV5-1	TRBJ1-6	CASSPVISPLHF	TGCGCCAGCAGCCCGGTTATATCACCCCTCCACTTT
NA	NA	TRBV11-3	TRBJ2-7	CASSPTPSYEQYF	TGTGCCAGCAGCCCGACTCCCTCCTACGAGCAGTACTTC
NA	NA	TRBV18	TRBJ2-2	CASSPKGGDTGELFF	TGTGCCAGCTCACCCAAGGGTGGGGACACCGGGGAGCTGTTTTTT
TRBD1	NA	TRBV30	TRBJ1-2	CAWSVSGTGTIGGYTF	TGTGCCTGGAGTGTATCGGGGACAGGGACTATAGGTGGCTACACCTTC
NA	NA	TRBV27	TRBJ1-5	CASSFLGQPQHF	TGTGCCAGCAGTTTTCTCGGTCAGCCCCAGCATTTT
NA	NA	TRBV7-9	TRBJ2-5	CASTTPGGGRGKETQYF	TGTGCCAGCACCACCCCAGGGGGGGGACGGGGAAAAGAGACCCAGTACTTC
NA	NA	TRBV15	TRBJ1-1	CATSKTDENTEAFF	TGTGCCACCAGCAAGACAGACGAGAACACTGAAGCTTTCTTT
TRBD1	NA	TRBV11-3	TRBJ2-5	CASSLGQAWETQYF	TGTGCCAGCAGCTTGGGACAGGCGTGGGAGACCCAGTACTTC
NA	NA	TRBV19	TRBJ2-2	CASSIGYTGELFF	TGTGCCAGTAGTATAGGGTACACCGGGGAGCTGTTTTTT
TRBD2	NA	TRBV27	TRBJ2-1	CATSLGTSGRASYNEQFF	TGTGCCACCTCCCTCGGGACTAGCGGGAGGGCGTCCTACAATGAGCAGTTCTTC
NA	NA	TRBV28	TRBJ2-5	CASSLSGETQYF	TGTGCCAGCAGTTTAAGCGGAGAGACCCAGTACTTC
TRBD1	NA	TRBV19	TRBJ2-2	CASRGTGGAAGELFF	TGTGCCAGTAGGGGGACAGGGGGCGCCGCCGGGGAGCTGTTTTTT
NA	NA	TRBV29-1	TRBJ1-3	CSVEVQDSGNTIYF	TGCAGCGTTGAAGTACAGGACTCTGGAAACACCATATATTTT
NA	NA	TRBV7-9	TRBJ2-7	CASSFGGEPHYEQYF	TGTGCCAGCAGCTTTGGAGGTGAACCCCACTACGAGCAGTACTTC
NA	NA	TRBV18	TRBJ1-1	CASSPPSNTEAFF	TGTGCCAGCTCACCACCGTCGAACACTGAAGCTTTCTTT
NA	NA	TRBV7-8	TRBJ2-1	CASSGARGREPNEQFF	TGTGCCAGCAGCGGAGCTAGGGGGCGGGAGCCCAATGAGCAGTTCTTC
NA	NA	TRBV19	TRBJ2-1	CASSIVRVTYNEQFF	TGTGCCAGTAGTATAGTGCGGGTGACCTACAATGAGCAGTTCTTC
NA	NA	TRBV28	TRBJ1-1	CASSPLREYTEAFF	TGTGCCAGCAGTCCACTCAGGGAGTACACTGAAGCTTTCTTT
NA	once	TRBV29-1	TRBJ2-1	CSVLFRGSSNEQFF	TGCAGCGTTTTGTTTCGGGGATCTTCCAATGAGCAGTTCTTC
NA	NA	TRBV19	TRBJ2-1	CASSIYAGPYNEQFF	TGTGCCAGTAGTATTTACGCGGGACCCTACAATGAGCAGTTCTTC
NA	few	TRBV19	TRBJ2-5	CASSTGTETQYF	TGTGCCAGTAGTACCGGGACGGAGACCCAGTACTTC
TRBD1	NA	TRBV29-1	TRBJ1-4	CSVKTGWGEKLFF	TGCAGCGTAAAGACAGGGTGGGGTGAAAAACTGTTTTTT
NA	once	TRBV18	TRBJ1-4	CASSPGTNSATNEKLFF	TGTGCCAGCTCACCCGGGACAAACTCTGCAACTAATGAAAAACTGTTTTTT
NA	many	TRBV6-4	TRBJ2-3	CASSVTGDPDTQYF	TGTGCCAGCAGTGTTACGGGAGACCCAGATACGCAGTATTTT
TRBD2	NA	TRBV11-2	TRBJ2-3	CASSFGGESTDTQYF	TGTGCCAGCAGCTTTGGGGGGGAAAGCACAGATACGCAGTATTTT
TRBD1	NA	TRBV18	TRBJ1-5	CASSPGTGDQPQHF	TGTGCCAGCTCACCAGGGACAGGGGATCAGCCCCAGCATTTT
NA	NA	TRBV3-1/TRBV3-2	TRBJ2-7	CASSQENGYEQYF	TGTGCCAGCAGCCAAGAGAACGGCTACGAGCAGTACTTC
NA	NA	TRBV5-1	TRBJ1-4	CASREGSRDEKLFF	TGCGCCAGCAGGGAGGGCAGCCGAGATGAAAAACTGTTTTTT
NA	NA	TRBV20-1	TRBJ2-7	CSARELYEQYF	TGCAGTGCTAGAGAATTATACGAGCAGTACTTC
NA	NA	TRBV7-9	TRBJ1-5	CASSFQPQPGRGSNQPQHF	TGTGCCAGCAGCTTCCAGCCCCAACCCGGGCGTGGAAGCAATCAGCCCCAGCATTTT
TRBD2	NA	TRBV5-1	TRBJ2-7	CASSSSGGTYEQYF	TGCGCCAGCAGCTCTAGCGGGGGGACCTACGAGCAGTACTTC
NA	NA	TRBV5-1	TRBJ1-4	CASSLGDHEKLFF	TGCGCCAGCAGCTTGGGGGATCATGAAAAACTGTTTTTT
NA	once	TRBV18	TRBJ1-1	CASSLNRVPEAFF	TGTGCCAGCTCACTTAACAGGGTTCCTGAAGCTTTCTTT
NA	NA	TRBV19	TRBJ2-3	CASRGDSIGTDTQYF	TGTGCCAGTCGAGGGGACTCCATTGGGACAGATACGCAGTATTTT
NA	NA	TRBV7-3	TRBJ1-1	CASSFIAGSDAEAFF	TGTGCCAGCAGCTTCATTGCGGGGAGTGACGCTGAAGCTTTCTTT
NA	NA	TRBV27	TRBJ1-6	CASSPLLAGWNSPLHF	TGTGCCAGCAGTCCGCTACTAGCAGGGTGGAATTCACCCCTCCACTTT
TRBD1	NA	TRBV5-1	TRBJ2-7	CASSLAHWTGFEQYF	TGCGCCAGCAGCTTGGCCCATTGGACAGGGTTTGAGCAGTACTTC
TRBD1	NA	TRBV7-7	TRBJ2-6	CASSPRDRESSGANVLTF	TGTGCTAGCAGCCCTAGGGACAGGGAAAGCTCTGGGGCCAACGTCCTGACTTTC